The 21 T cell receptor beta chains in this list originate from one sample, sequenced in a study of chemoradiotherapy in HPV16-positive cancers. Repertoires were generated with immunoSEQ multiplex PCR, while TCRdb's copy carries only in-frame clones and drops some. The sample has under 7,500 clones; roughly nine tenths are singletons. The input for sequencing was blood, taken from a patient who underwent chemoradiotherapy. The receptors shown here come from a human donor with HPV-associated anogenital cancer.

The V and J genes are TRBV6-5 and TRBJ2-7, with TRBD1 matching 9 bases. CDR3 size: 14 residues. Germline V gene sequence: CDR1 MNHEY, CDR2 SVGAGI. J gave up 2 bases and V 4 bases, and 3 bases lay outside the gene matches. CDR3: CASSFRDRAYEQYF. CDR3 in DNA: TGTGCCAGCAGTTTCCGGGACAGGGCCTACGAGCAGTACTTC.

The chain has TRBV7-6 and TRBJ2-3; perhaps TRBD1 as D (6 bases). The CDR3 loop spans 15 amino acids. Trimming pared 4 bases from V and 0 bases from J, leaving 11 bases between. Germline-derived CDR1 and CDR2 are SGHVS and FNYEAQ. DNA for the CDR3: TGTGCCAGCAGCTCCTGGACAGCTAGCACAGATACGCAGTATTTT. This translates into CASSSWTASTDTQYF.

The genes are TRBV7-8 and TRBJ2-2, with D unclear. V was clipped by 2 bases and J by 2 bases, with 6 bases between them. The germline V gene encodes CDR1 SGHVS and CDR2 FQNEAQ. The CDR3 totals 14 residues. The chain's CDR3 is CASSLIINTGELFF. CDR3 bases: TGTGCCAGCAGCTTAATTATCAACACCGGGGAGCTGTTTTTT.

Only one count was recorded for this clone. V gene TRBV5-4 combines with J gene TRBJ2-5; D is perhaps TRBD1 or TRBD2 (5 bases each). The CDR3 is 14 amino acids. In germline, CDR1 is SGHNT, CDR2 YYREEE (reference sequence). Trimming removed 4 bases at V and 1 base at J, with 11 bases between. For the CDR3, the DNA is TGTGCCAGCAGCGGGGCCGGGATCCAAGAGACCCAGTACTTC. This codes for CASSGAGIQETQYF.

The chain employs TRBV7-2 and TRBJ2-3; 10 bases agree with TRBD2. Germline CDR1 reads SGHTA; CDR2 reads FQGNSA. Germline trimming cut 2 bases from V and 4 bases from J; bases unmatched to any gene: 3. The CDR3 sequence is 15 residues long. This CDR3 is CASSLSGGAPDTQYF. The CDR3, as DNA: TGTGCCAGCAGCTTAAGCGGGGGGGCCCCAGATACGCAGTATTTT. Variable domain in full (rest from reference TRBV7-2 and TRBJ2-3): GAGVSQSPSNKVTEKGKDVELRCDPISGHTALYWYRQSLGQGLEFLIYFQGNSAPDKSGLPSDRFSAERTGGSVSTLTIQRTQQEDSAVYLCASSLSGGAPDTQYFGPGTRLTVL.

This rearrangement joins TRBV7-9 to TRBJ2-2, with TRBD2 matching 12 bases. Looked up from germline, CDR1 is SEHNR and CDR2 is FQNEAQ (reference sequence). The CDR3 covers 15 residues. V shed 11 bases, J shed 9 bases, and the junction held 13 bases outside the gene matches. The CDR3 protein is CAGAAASGGARELFF. In nucleotides, the CDR3 is TGTGCCGGAGCAGCGGCTAGCGGGGGGGCCCGGGAGCTGTTTTTT.

As regards this clone: The same CDR3 can be traced to other DNA sequences in this sample. The V call is TRBV29-1, the J call TRBJ2-3; D unresolved. This CDR3 is 11 amino acids long. The V end lost 8 bases, the J end lost 1 base, and 7 bases lay between the germline ends. Germline CDR1 is SQVTM and CDR2 is ANQGSEA. This CDR3 reads CSSRGTDTQYF. CDR3 nucleotide sequence: TGCAGCTCCAGAGGCACAGATACGCAGTATTTT.

The chain couples TRBV19 to TRBJ1-1; D gene ambiguous. The V and J ends lost 3 bases and 4 bases respectively, with 9 bases between them. This CDR3 is built from 13 residues. The germline V gene encodes CDR1 LNHDA and CDR2 SQIVND (reference sequence). CDR3 in DNA: TGTGCCAGTAGTATTAGCGGAGCCACTGAAGCTTTCTTT. It encodes CASSISGATEAFF.

The chain employs TRBV27 and TRBJ2-3; 8 bases line up with TRBD2. V trimming: 2 bases; J trimming: 6 bases; junction bases outside the gene matches: 4. The CDR3 consists of 14 residues. Germline V gene lookup returns CDR1 MNHEY and CDR2 SMNVEV (reference sequence). For the CDR3, the DNA is TGTGCCAGCAGTTTAACACCGGGGGGGGATACGCAGTATTTT. This codes for CASSLTPGGDTQYF.

The chain combines TRBV5-1 with TRBJ2-7; 10 nucleotides align to TRBD2. This CDR3 is built from 15 residues. After removal of 4 bases from V and 4 bases from J, the junction contained 8 bases not matched to a gene. The germline CDR1 and CDR2 sequences are SGHRS and YFSETQ. CDR3 coding DNA: TGCGCCAGCAGCCTTGGGGCTAGCGGGGGTTACGAGCAGTACTTC. This encodes CASSLGASGGYEQYF.

This sequence joins TRBV11-2 and TRBJ2-5; D uncertain. Germline V gene lookup returns CDR1 SGHAT and CDR2 FQNNGV. V lost 5 bases, J lost 1 base, and 11 bases lay in between. The CDR3 consists of 14 residues. CDR3 protein: CASSASFSQETQYF. The CDR3 DNA is TGTGCCAGCAGCGCCTCGTTTAGCCAAGAGACCCAGTACTTC. Combining the CDR3 with reference TRBV11-2 and TRBJ2-5 gives the whole variable domain EAGVAQSPRYKIIEKRQSVAFWCNPISGHATLYWYQQILGQGPKLLIQFQNNGVVDDSQLPKDRFSAERLKGVDSTLKIQPAKLEDSAVYLCASSASFSQETQYFGPGTRLLVL.

The V gene is TRBV7-2, the J gene TRBJ2-1, with 14 nucleotides matching TRBD2. CDR1 and CDR2 (germline): SGHTA, FQGNSA. J lost 9 bases, V lost 3 bases, and 4 bases had no gene match. The CDR3 loop spans 15 amino acids. DNA of the CDR3: TGTGCCAGCAGCTTGGGACTAGCGGGGGTCAGTGAGCAGTTCTTC. Protein product: CASSLGLAGVSEQFF.

The V and J genes are TRBV4-3 and TRBJ2-1; weak D call: TRBD1 (5 bases). The CDR3 is 14 amino acids. V lost 2 bases and J lost 7, with 12 bases in between. Germline loops: CDR1 LGHNA, CDR2 YSLEER. This CDR3 reads CASSQIVRDNEQFF. The CDR3 DNA follows: TGCGCCAGCAGCCAAATTGTCAGGGATAATGAGCAGTTCTTC.

The rearrangement links TRBV5-4 to TRBJ2-1; D gene ambiguous. Germline values: CDR1 SGHNT, CDR2 YYREEE (reference sequence). Trimming cost V 0 bases and J 8 bases, with 6 bases left between them. There are 12 residues in the CDR3. CDR3 in amino acids: CASSLVGYEQFF. The CDR3 region has the DNA TGTGCCAGCAGCTTGGTTGGGTATGAGCAGTTCTTC.

The gene calls are TRBV10-1 and TRBJ2-7; D may be TRBD1 or TRBD2 (5 bases each). The CDR3 length is 14 residues. Per germline, CDR1 WNHNN and CDR2 SYGVQD (reference sequence). V was cut by 7 bases and J by 4 bases, with 17 bases left in between. The CDR3 protein is CASILGVRVYEQYF. CDR3 nucleotide sequence: TGCGCCAGCATCTTGGGAGTCAGGGTTTACGAGCAGTACTTC.

The chain employs TRBV6-1 and TRBJ2-5, with TRBD2 matching over 8 bases. V lost 5 bases and J lost 4; bases outside the gene matches: 3. The CDR3 spans 13 residues. Germline lookup yields CDR1 MNHNS and CDR2 SASEGT. CDR3 DNA: TGTGCCAGCAGTCCGGGGGGGAGAGAGACCCAGTACTTC. This translates into CASSPGGRETQYF.

V is TRBV19 and J is TRBJ2-4, with D unclear. The CDR3 spans 13 residues. The V and J ends lost 4 bases and 4 bases respectively, with 8 bases between them. From germline, CDR1 is LNHDA and CDR2 SQIVND (reference sequence). The CDR3 spells CASSSPEKNIQYF. As DNA, the CDR3 is TGTGCCAGTAGTAGCCCAGAGAAAAACATTCAGTACTTC.

The V call is TRBV19, the J call TRBJ2-2, with D perhaps assigned TRBD1 or TRBD2 (5 bases each). The CDR3 has 12 residues. Trimming took 10 bases from V and 7 from J, leaving 13 bases between them. CDR1 and CDR2 from the germline V gene are LNHDA and SQIVND (reference sequence). The CDR3 DNA sequence: TGTGCCACCCTCGGGGCCATCGGGGAGCTGTTTTTT. It is translated as CATLGAIGELFF.

This chain joins TRBV2 and TRBJ1-2; no clear D. In germline, CDR1 is SNHLY, CDR2 FYNNEI. Trimming removed 5 bases from V and 4 bases from J, with 14 bases in between. CDR3 size: 14 residues. The DNA for the CDR3 is TGTGCCAGCAGTACGGAACAGATGATCTATGGCTACACCTTC. The encoded protein is CASSTEQMIYGYTF. The full variable domain, with the rest looked up from reference TRBV2 and TRBJ1-2, is EPEVTQTPSHQVTQMGQEVILRCVPISNHLYFYWYRQILGQKVEFLVSFYNNEISEKSEIFDDQFSVERPDGSNFTLKIRSTKLEDSAMYFCASSTEQMIYGYTFGSGTRLTVV.

This clone was seen once. The genes are TRBV7-9 and TRBJ1-4, with 8 bases matching TRBD1. Germline V gene lookup returns CDR1 SEHNR and CDR2 FQNEAQ (reference sequence). V shed 3 bases, J shed 6 bases, and the junction held 9 bases outside the gene matches. CDR3 length: 16 residues. The CDR3 here is CASSFGQGPLDEKLFF. CDR3 DNA sequence: TGTGCCAGCAGCTTCGGACAGGGCCCCCTCGATGAAAAACTGTTTTTT.

The J gene is TRBJ2-1, the V gene TRBV4-2; D remains ambiguous. V dropped 0 bases and J dropped 14 bases, with 14 bases sitting between them. Germline V gene data show CDR1 as LGHNA and CDR2 as YNFKEQ. The CDR3 length is 13 residues. The CDR3 sequence: CASSQERTRRKFF. CDR3 nucleotide sequence: TGTGCCAGCAGCCAAGAACGAACGAGGAGAAAGTTCTTC.